This T cell receptor (beta chain) originates from a study of beta chain features in type 1 diabetes. Whole-study findings and limits: Researchers report that Type 1 diabetes patients had moderately but significantly shorter TCRB CDR3s across all four CD4+ subsets. A pattern of fewer insertions and more deletions at VDJ junctions was seen in type 1 diabetes patients.

Investigators reverse transcribed all isolated RNA, so they sequenced expressed TCRB transcripts. Profiled with immunoSEQ multiplex PCR; TCRdb holds only in-frame clones, not every one. Of 300,000 or so clones in the sample, about a tenth are singletons; the top ten hold 0.95% to 1.1%. This clone was seen a handful of times. What it binds is not known. The V and J ends lost 0 bases and 2 bases respectively, with 10 bases between them. The CDR3 length is 15 residues. Germline-derived CDR1 and CDR2 are LGHNA and YSLEER. The material sequenced was central memory CD4+ T cells from blood. V and J are TRBV4-3 and TRBJ2-5; D remains unclear. The TCR comes from a man younger than 40 with type 1 diabetes. The CDR3 DNA sequence: TGCGCCAGCAGCCAAGATCTCGGCAGTCAAGAGACCCAGTACTTC. Translated, it gives CASSQDLGSQETQYF.